The 31 T cell receptor beta chains listed next were all sequenced from one sample in a study of shared clonotypes between healthy human individuals. This table comes from immunoSEQ multiplex PCR, and its TCRdb copy is limited to in-frame clones, with some not included. The sample gives more than 600,000 clones, just over 90% of which show up once; about 24% is in the top ten. Cells designated naive CD8 were CD45RO-negative and were positively selected for CCR7, with terminally differentiated effector memory CD45RA+ cells excluded. Specimen: naive CD8+ T cells sorted from blood. The origin of the receptors is a man in his thirties or forties in good health.

The chain employs TRBV15 and TRBJ1-2; D remains unclear. V was cut by 0 bases and J by 2 bases, with 13 bases left in between. The CDR3 consists of 16 residues. CDR1 and CDR2 (germline): LNHNV, YYDKDF (reference sequence). The CDR3 nucleotides read TGTGCCACCAGCAGAGATCCGACGGCCTCGAACTATGGCTACACCTTC. Translation gives CATSRDPTASNYGYTF.

To note about this clone: Distinct nucleotide sequences in the sample also encode this CDR3. The V gene is TRBV18, the J gene TRBJ2-5; D gene unclear. CDR1 KGHSH and CDR2 LQKENI come from the germline V gene. The CDR3 is 12 amino acids. The V end was cut by 0 bases, the J end by 5 bases, with 4 bases between. For the CDR3, the DNA is TGTGCCAGCTCACCACCTGGGGAGACCCAGTACTTC. Residues: CASSPPGETQYF. Full variable domain (remainder filled in from reference TRBV18 and TRBJ2-5): NAGVMQNPRHLVRRRGQEARLRCSPMKGHSHVYWYRQLPEEGLKFMVYLQKENIIDESGMPKERFSAEFPKEGPSILRIQQVVRGDSAAYFCASSPPGETQYFGPGTRLLVL.

The genes are TRBV5-6 and TRBJ1-4; D is perhaps TRBD1 (5 bases). This CDR3 region has 15 residues. V lost 7 bases, J lost 0 bases, and 13 bases lay in between. Per the germline V gene, CDR1 is SGHDT and CDR2 is YYEEEE. The CDR3 loop reads CASARGGATNEKLFF. CDR3 coding DNA: TGTGCCAGCGCCCGCGGGGGGGCAACTAATGAAAAACTGTTTTTT.

The chain couples TRBV7-6 to TRBJ2-1; no reliable D call. The CDR3 totals 19 residues. Germline V CDR1 and CDR2: SGHVS, FNYEAQ. Trimming left V 5 bases short and J 5 bases short, with 28 bases between. CDR3 loop: CASSPTSLEIPQWDNEQFF. The DNA of the CDR3 is TGTGCCAGCAGCCCTACCTCCCTTGAAATTCCCCAATGGGACAATGAGCAGTTCTTC.

CDR3 sequence: CSAAGGLETQYF. DNA for the CDR3: TGCAGCGCGGCGGGGGGGCTGGAGACCCAGTACTTC. This sequence joins TRBV29-1 and TRBJ2-5; 9 bases are a match to TRBD2. The CDR3 sequence is 12 residues long. Germline trimming cut 7 bases from V and 5 bases from J; bases unmatched to any gene: 5. CDR1 is SQVTM, CDR2 ANQGSEA, per germline.

This clone was picked up one time. The chain has TRBV9 and TRBJ2-6; unclear D gene. Germline V gene data show CDR1 as SGDLS and CDR2 as YYNGEE. V lost 1 base to trimming and J lost 1 base, with 12 bases between them. CDR3 length equals 17 residues. This CDR3 reads CASSVFGVPSGANVLTF. The CDR3 DNA reads as TGTGCCAGCAGCGTATTTGGGGTACCGTCTGGGGCCAACGTCCTGACTTTC.

In this sample, this clone turned up once. The chain has TRBV13 and TRBJ2-7, with D possibly being TRBD1 (5 bases). Trimming shortened V by 0 bases and J by 3 bases, and 15 bases separated the two germline ends. The CDR3 runs 16 residues. CDR1 is PRHDT, CDR2 FYEKMQ, per germline (reference sequence). CDR3 loop: CASSLGVQVLRYEQYF. In nucleotides, the CDR3 is TGTGCCAGCAGCTTAGGCGTACAGGTCCTACGCTACGAGCAGTACTTC.

CDR3 bases: TGTGCCAGCAGCCCGACGGGACTAGCGGAATACAATGAGCAGTTCTTC. Amino acids: CASSPTGLAEYNEQFF. The rearrangement uses TRBV7-2 and TRBJ2-1, with 11 bases aligning to TRBD2. CDR1 is SGHTA, CDR2 FQGNSA, per germline. CDR3 size: 16 residues. V shed 5 bases, J shed 4 bases, and the junction held 7 bases outside the gene matches.

This clone was picked up one time. This chain connects TRBV9 to TRBJ2-3; D might be TRBD2 (6 bases). The ends were cut back, 4 bases at V and 2 bases at J, with 17 bases in the middle. Germline V CDR1 and CDR2: SGDLS, YYNGEE. The CDR3 sequence is 16 residues long. CDR3 DNA: TGTGCCAGCAGCCCCGGGACCGGAGGGGACACAGATACGCAGTATTTT. It yields the protein CASSPGTGGDTDTQYF. The complete variable domain, with remaining parts taken from reference TRBV9 and TRBJ2-3, reads DSGVTQTPKHLITATGQRVTLRCSPRSGDLSVYWYQQSLDQGLQFLIQYYNGEERAKGNILERFSAQQFPDLHSELNLSSLELGDSALYFCASSPGTGGDTDTQYFGPGTRLTVL.

The chain is built from TRBV6-1 and TRBJ2-4; D not resolved. CDR3 length equals 14 residues. Germline CDR1 and CDR2: MNHNS and SASEGT. V lost 5 bases and J 2 bases, leaving 10 bases between the germline ends. For the CDR3, the DNA is TGTGCCAGCAGTAGCTCCAACTCCAAAAACATTCAGTACTTC. Residues: CASSSSNSKNIQYF.

The CDR3: CASSYQGGAYEQYF. CDR3 nucleotide sequence: TGTGCCAGCAGCTACCAGGGTGGCGCCTACGAGCAGTACTTC. The chain carries TRBV11-2 and TRBJ2-7, with D tentatively TRBD1 (5 bases). V gave up 4 bases and J gave up 2 bases, with 12 bases separating them. The length of the CDR3 is 14 residues. The germline V gene has CDR1 SGHAT and CDR2 FQNNGV.

The J gene is TRBJ1-2, the V gene TRBV11-2, with 7 bases identical to TRBD1. CDR1 SGHAT and CDR2 FQNNGV come from the germline V gene. Trimming took 5 bases from V and 6 from J; bases not matched to a gene: 15. This CDR3 comprises 16 residues. DNA of the CDR3: TGTGCCAGCAGCCTCTCACCCGGGACAGAGCTGGATGGCTACACCTTC. Translating it yields CASSLSPGTELDGYTF. The variable domain in full, with the rest retrieved from reference TRBV11-2 and TRBJ1-2, is EAGVAQSPRYKIIEKRQSVAFWCNPISGHATLYWYQQILGQGPKLLIQFQNNGVVDDSQLPKDRFSAERLKGVDSTLKIQPAKLEDSAVYLCASSLSPGTELDGYTFGSGTRLTVV.

The chain couples TRBV6-5 to TRBJ1-3; D gene ambiguous. The CDR3 extends over 12 amino acids. The V gene lost 5 bases and the J gene lost 3 bases, with 5 bases spanning the gap. The V gene's germline CDR1 is MNHEY and CDR2 SVGAGI. CDR3 DNA sequence: TGTGCCAGCAGTATAGATGGAAACACCATATATTTT. Encoded protein: CASSIDGNTIYF.

This chain uses TRBV7-2 with TRBJ2-2; 16 bases map to TRBD2. Unmatched junction bases numbered 2, after V lost 4 bases and J lost 9 bases. CDR1 and CDR2 (germline): SGHTA, FQGNSA. The CDR3 is 15 amino acids. In DNA form, the CDR3 reads TGTGCCAGCAGCTCGGGACTAGCGGGAGGGAGGGAGCTGTTTTTT. Encoded protein: CASSSGLAGGRELFF.

The chain uses TRBV27 and TRBJ1-1, with D hard to call. Germline lookup yields CDR1 MNHEY and CDR2 SMNVEV (reference sequence). This CDR3 contains 13 residues. With 6 bases removed from V and 3 bases from J, the gap between germline ends came to 11 bases. For the CDR3, the DNA is TGTGCCAGCAGCGGCAAAGATTACACTGAAGCTTTCTTT. It yields the protein CASSGKDYTEAFF.

This chain connects TRBV19 to TRBJ1-1; 7 bases fit TRBD1. The CDR3 extends over 14 amino acids. CDR1 and CDR2 (germline): LNHDA, SQIVND (reference sequence). Trimming at V came to 1 base and at J to 6 bases, leaving 5 bases not matched to a gene. The CDR3 sequence: CASSIGQGGAEAFF. The CDR3 nucleotides are TGTGCCAGTAGTATAGGGCAGGGGGGCGCTGAAGCTTTCTTT. The full variable domain, in which reference TRBV19 and TRBJ1-1 provide the parts outside the CDR3, is DGGITQSPKYLFRKEGQNVTLSCEQNLNHDAMYWYRQDPGQGLRLIYYSQIVNDFQKGDIAEGYSVSREKKESFPLTVTSAQKNPTAFYLCASSIGQGGAEAFFGQGTRLTVV.

This clone was recorded only once. V usage is TRBV7-9 and J usage is TRBJ2-1; D is possibly TRBD2 (6 bases). Germline CDR1 SEHNR, CDR2 FQNEAQ (reference sequence). With 8 bases removed from V and 4 bases from J, the gap between germline ends came to 21 bases. The CDR3 is 16 amino acids. CDR3 sequence (DNA): TGTGCCAGCCTCACAACGGGAGCCTCCCATTACAATGAGCAGTTCTTC. It yields the protein CASLTTGASHYNEQFF.

The chain uses TRBV7-9 and TRBJ2-5; 8 bases line up with TRBD2. In germline, CDR1 is SEHNR, CDR2 FQNEAQ (reference sequence). This CDR3 contains 14 residues. V shed 5 bases and J 1 base; nucleotides not matched to a gene: 3. CDR3: CASSPGGIQETQYF. In DNA form, the CDR3 reads TGTGCCAGCAGCCCGGGAGGGATCCAAGAGACCCAGTACTTC. The full variable domain, its missing parts supplied by reference TRBV7-9 and TRBJ2-5, is DTGVSQNPRHKITKRGQNVTFRCDPISEHNRLYWYRQTLGQGPEFLTYFQNEAQLEKSRLLSDRFSAERPKGSFSTLEIQRTEQGDSAMYLCASSPGGIQETQYFGPGTRLLVL.

This clone was seen only once. Other DNA sequences in the sample encode the same CDR3. This chain joins TRBV29-1 and TRBJ2-7; a weak D match, TRBD1 (5 bases). V lost 0 bases to trimming and J lost 3 bases, with 6 bases between them. The CDR3 has 12 amino acids. The germline gives CDR1 SQVTM, CDR2 ANQGSEA. CDR3 DNA sequence: TGCAGCGTTGAAGAGACAGACTACGAGCAGTACTTC. It specifies CSVEETDYEQYF.

This clone has only a few counts. The chain has TRBV10-2 and TRBJ2-7; 10 nucleotides align to TRBD2. Germline trimming cut 6 bases from V and 5 bases from J; bases unmatched to any gene: 4. The CDR3 sequence is 13 residues long. Germline V lookup: CDR1 WSHSY, CDR2 SAAADI. This CDR3 reads CASSLAGVHEQYF. CDR3 DNA: TGCGCCAGCAGCCTAGCGGGAGTCCACGAGCAGTACTTC.

This clone was picked up one time. This chain links TRBV6-1 with TRBJ2-7; D uncertain. Germline V gives CDR1 MNHNS, CDR2 SASEGT. V was clipped by 3 bases and J by 0 bases, with 12 bases between them. The CDR3 extends over 15 amino acids. This CDR3 reads CASSDTAENSYEQYF. CDR3 coding DNA: TGTGCCAGCAGTGACACGGCGGAAAACTCCTACGAGCAGTACTTC.

This clone was observed a few times. The V call is TRBV18, the J call TRBJ1-1; 8 nucleotides agree with TRBD1. The CDR3 totals 12 residues. Germline values: CDR1 KGHSH, CDR2 LQKENI. V shed 8 bases and J 3 bases; nucleotides not matched to a gene: 2. The CDR3 coding sequence is TGTGCCAGCCAGACAGGGGACACTGAAGCTTTCTTT. This gives the protein CASQTGDTEAFF.

This chain uses TRBV7-6 with TRBJ1-3; D is undetermined. The CDR3 runs to 16 residues. V lost 0 bases to trimming and J lost 2 bases, with 11 bases between them. Germline V gene sequence: CDR1 SGHVS, CDR2 FNYEAQ. CDR3 in amino acids: CASSLAPGAPGNTIYF. The CDR3 DNA reads TGTGCCAGCAGCTTAGCCCCGGGAGCGCCTGGAAACACCATATATTTT.

The chain has TRBV7-8 and TRBJ2-1; TRBD2 matches at 9 bases. After removal of 2 bases from V and 8 bases from J, the junction contained 7 bases not matched to a gene. Germline CDR1 is SGHVS and CDR2 is FQNEAQ. The CDR3 has 15 amino acids. The CDR3 sequence is CASSLSSGSFDEQFF. Here the CDR3 DNA reads TGTGCCAGCAGCTTAAGTAGCGGGAGCTTTGATGAGCAGTTCTTC.

The CDR3 loop reads CASTPWDRTSTDTQYF. In DNA form, the CDR3 reads TGTGCCAGCACCCCATGGGACCGCACTAGCACAGATACGCAGTATTTT. The V call is TRBV7-9, the J call TRBJ2-3; either TRBD1 or TRBD2 may supply D (5 bases each). CDR3 length: 16 amino acids. CDR1 and CDR2 (germline): SEHNR, FQNEAQ (reference sequence). V lost 7 bases and J lost 0, with 17 bases in between.

Only one count was recorded for this clone. V and J are TRBV19 and TRBJ2-3, with TRBD2 matching over 9 bases. V shed 3 bases, J shed 2 bases, and the junction held 3 bases outside the gene matches. CDR1 and CDR2 (germline): LNHDA, SQIVND (reference sequence). This CDR3 has 15 amino acids. The CDR3 protein is CASSIWTSDTDTQYF. In DNA form, the CDR3 reads TGTGCCAGTAGTATTTGGACTAGCGACACAGATACGCAGTATTTT.

V usage is TRBV4-1 and J usage is TRBJ2-7; no firm D call. Germline values: CDR1 MGHRA, CDR2 YSYEKL. V was shortened by 0 bases and J by 4 bases, with 13 bases between the two germline ends. CDR3 length: 15 residues. CDR3: CASSQDNLPRYEQYF. The DNA for the CDR3 is TGCGCCAGCAGCCAAGATAACCTCCCGAGATACGAGCAGTACTTC.

For this clone: With only one base between it and a far larger clone, this is likely a read error. This rearrangement joins TRBV6-6 to TRBJ2-7; D not certain. The V gene's germline CDR1 is MNHNY and CDR2 SVGAGI (reference sequence). The V end was cut by 5 bases, the J end by 3 bases, with 5 bases between. The CDR3 is 11 residues long. In DNA form, the CDR3 reads TGTGCCAGCAGTAACTACTACGAGCAGTACTTC. Translated, it gives CASSNYYEQYF.

This clone was seen only once. The chain carries TRBV30 and TRBJ2-2; D remains unclear. V lost 0 bases and J 0 bases, leaving 5 bases between the germline ends. CDR1 and CDR2 from the germline V gene are GTSNPN and SVGIG (reference sequence). The CDR3 contains 14 residues. The CDR3 coding sequence is TGTGCCTGGAGTGTAGTCTCGAACACCGGGGAGCTGTTTTTT. This codes for CAWSVVSNTGELFF.

This rearrangement joins TRBV7-9 to TRBJ1-1; TRBD1 is a possible D gene (5 bases). Trimming removed 5 bases from V and 3 bases from J, with 19 bases in between. The CDR3 has 16 residues. Germline V gene sequence: CDR1 SEHNR, CDR2 FQNEAQ (reference sequence). The CDR3 region is CASSDRGSGGDTEAFF. DNA for the CDR3: TGTGCCAGCAGCGACCGTGGTTCCGGGGGGGACACTGAAGCTTTCTTT.

This sequence joins TRBV2 and TRBJ2-7, with D tentatively TRBD2 (5 bases). This CDR3 is 13 amino acids long. Germline V gives CDR1 SNHLY, CDR2 FYNNEI. With 6 bases removed from V and 7 bases from J, the gap between germline ends came to 16 bases. The CDR3 DNA sequence: TGTGCCAGCAGCGGGAAGTCCCCCTGGGAGCAGTACTTC. Translated, it gives CASSGKSPWEQYF. Together with reference TRBV2 and TRBJ2-7, the CDR3 gives the full variable domain: EPEVTQTPSHQVTQMGQEVILRCVPISNHLYFYWYRQILGQKVEFLVSFYNNEISEKSEIFDDQFSVERPDGSNFTLKIRSTKLEDSAMYFCASSGKSPWEQYFGPGTRLTVT.